These 4 T cell receptor beta chains originate from one sample sequenced in a study of blood T cell repertoires in COVID-19. Assay: immunoSEQ multiplex PCR; the TCRdb copy retains only in-frame clones and omits some. The sample holds a few hundred thousand clones, over 75% seen once. The sequenced sample consisted of peripheral blood. These receptors were taken from a man in his forties or fifties with acute or convalescent COVID-19.

The chain employs TRBV5-5 and TRBJ1-5; the D is unclear. CDR1 and CDR2 from the germline V gene are SGHKS and YYEKEE (reference sequence). The CDR3 runs 13 residues. V was shortened by 2 bases and J by 7 bases, with 10 bases between the two germline ends. The CDR3 region is CASSFIENQPQHF. As DNA, the CDR3 is TGTGCCAGCAGCTTTATCGAGAACCAGCCCCAGCATTTT. The whole variable domain, filled in from reference TRBV5-5 and TRBJ1-5, reads DAGVTQSPTHLIKTRGQQVTLRCSPISGHKSVSWYQQVLGQGPQFIFQYYEKEERGRGNFPDRFSARQFPNYSSELNVNALLLGDSALYLCASSFIENQPQHFGDGTRLSIL.

The V gene is TRBV18, the J gene TRBJ2-5, with D uncertain. Trimming shortened V by 2 bases and J by 5 bases, and 12 bases separated the two germline ends. This CDR3 contains 14 residues. Germline loops: CDR1 KGHSH, CDR2 LQKENI. CDR3 sequence (DNA): TGTGCCAGCTCACCAGACACACGGTGGGAGACCCAGTACTTC. It yields the protein CASSPDTRWETQYF.

The chain is built from TRBV13 and TRBJ2-3, with TRBD2 as a possible D gene (5 bases). This CDR3 is 15 amino acids long. V was clipped by 3 bases and J by 7 bases, with 17 bases between them. Per the germline V gene, CDR1 is PRHDT and CDR2 is FYEKMQ (reference sequence). The CDR3 DNA is TGTGCCAGCAGCTTTGGATACACGGGGAAGCATACGCAGTATTTT. It translates to CASSFGYTGKHTQYF.

The chain links TRBV6-5 to TRBJ1-6; D is undetermined. CDR1 and CDR2 from the germline V gene are MNHEY and SVGAGI. Trimming took 11 bases from V and 5 from J, leaving 16 bases between them. The CDR3 extends over 14 amino acids. CDR3 sequence (DNA): TGTGCCGTCGGGAGAGATTGGAATAATTCACCCCTCCACTTT. Amino acid sequence: CAVGRDWNNSPLHF.